The 30 T cell receptor beta chains given below trace back to one sample, sequenced in a study of memory CD4+ T cells and cytomegalovirus serostatus. Single viable CD3+CD4+CD8-CD45RO+ cells were sorted as the memory CD4+ T cells. Using immunoSEQ multiplex PCR, the repertoire was profiled, and TCRdb retains in-frame clones only, with some absent. The table includes around 99,000 clones, about 80% detected once. The specimen was memory CD4+ T cells from blood. These receptors were collected from an adult in good health and CMV-seropositive.

The chain is built from TRBV28 and TRBJ1-4, with unresolved D. The CDR3 has 15 residues. Germline V gene sequence: CDR1 MDHEN, CDR2 SYDVKM. Trimming cost V 3 bases and J 0 bases, with 8 bases left between them. Here the CDR3 reads CASSFGGTTNEKLFF. CDR3 in DNA: TGTGCCAGCAGTTTCGGCGGAACAACTAATGAAAAACTGTTTTTT. Looking up the rest from reference TRBV28 and TRBJ1-4 gives the full variable domain: DVKVTQSSRYLVKRTGEKVFLECVQDMDHENMFWYRQDPGLGLRLIYFSYDVKMKEKGDIPEGYSVSREKKERFSLILESASTNQTSMYLCASSFGGTTNEKLFFGSGTQLSVL.

In the case of this clone: A junction boundary mismatches the germline segment, possibly from a read error. The chain uses TRBV28 and TRBJ1-2; no firm D call. The germline gives CDR1 MDHEN, CDR2 SYDVKM. The CDR3 consists of 12 residues. CDR3 protein: CASSLSGRSVSF. The CDR3 coding sequence is TGTGCCAGCAGTTTATCCGGCAGGTCCGTTTCCTTC.

This clone was seen repeatedly, ten times or more. The chain is built from TRBV6-6 and TRBJ2-1; possible D gene TRBD2, 5 bases. V dropped 0 bases and J dropped 0 bases, with 9 bases sitting between them. CDR3 length equals 16 residues. Germline CDR1 MNHNY, CDR2 SVGAGI (reference sequence). The CDR3 sequence is CASSYSTGSSYNEQFF. The DNA for the CDR3 is TGTGCCAGCAGTTACTCGACGGGGAGCTCCTACAATGAGCAGTTCTTC.

Only a few counts were recorded for this clone. This rearrangement joins TRBV5-1 to TRBJ1-4; D not resolved. This CDR3 contains 14 residues. CDR1 SGHRS and CDR2 YFSETQ come from the germline V gene. Trimming took off 2 bases at V and 4 bases at J, with 9 bases between the two ends. The CDR3 region is CASSLLGRNEKLFF. DNA for the CDR3: TGCGCCAGCAGCTTATTAGGGCGTAATGAAAAACTGTTTTTT.

The chain combines TRBV5-6 with TRBJ1-2, with TRBD1 matching 7 bases. The CDR3 is 16 amino acids. After removal of 2 bases from V and 2 bases from J, the junction contained 9 bases not matched to a gene. The germline V gene has CDR1 SGHDT and CDR2 YYEEEE. In DNA form, the CDR3 reads TGTGCCAGCAGCTTCTTCGACAGGGAGACCAACTATGGCTACACCTTC. Translating it yields CASSFFDRETNYGYTF.

This chain uses TRBV7-6 with TRBJ2-7; maybe TRBD2 (6 bases). There are 14 residues in the CDR3. Germline CDR1 SGHVS, CDR2 FNYEAQ. V lost 1 base and J lost 5, with 12 bases in between. The CDR3 coding sequence is TGTGCCAGCAGCTTAGTGGAGGGCCCCCACGAGCAGTACTTC. Protein sequence: CASSLVEGPHEQYF.

The chain joins TRBV5-1 to TRBJ1-1, with D hard to call. The CDR3 extends over 14 amino acids. CDR1 is SGHRS, CDR2 YFSETQ, per germline. Trimming cost V 3 bases and J 0 bases, with 9 bases left between them. The CDR3 DNA is TGCGCCAGCAGCTCAGGACGCCTGAACACTGAAGCTTTCTTT. Translation gives CASSSGRLNTEAFF.

The rearrangement joins TRBV6-5 to TRBJ1-5; possible D gene TRBD1, 5 bases. Germline values: CDR1 MNHEY, CDR2 SVGAGI. There are 13 residues in the CDR3. V lost 5 bases to trimming and J lost 4 bases, with 9 bases between them. The CDR3 sequence: CASSTTVNQPQHF. CDR3 sequence (DNA): TGTGCCAGCAGTACGACAGTTAATCAGCCCCAGCATTTT.

V and J are TRBV12-5 and TRBJ2-1; 10 bases match TRBD1. The germline gives CDR1 LGHNT, CDR2 FRNRAP. The CDR3 has 14 amino acids. V trimming: 6 bases; J trimming: 5 bases; junction bases outside the gene matches: 4. Here the CDR3 reads CASGTGTGDNEQFF. CDR3 sequence (DNA): TGTGCTAGTGGGACGGGGACAGGGGACAATGAGCAGTTCTTC.

This rearrangement joins TRBV5-1 to TRBJ2-2, with 7 bases that match TRBD1. V lost 3 bases, J lost 1 base, and 6 bases stayed unmatched. Looked up from germline, CDR1 is SGHRS and CDR2 is YFSETQ. The CDR3 runs 16 residues. The CDR3 is CASSSETGMNTGELFF. The CDR3, as DNA: TGCGCCAGCAGCTCTGAGACAGGGATGAACACCGGGGAGCTGTTTTTT.

The rearrangement joins TRBV5-1 to TRBJ2-7, with D perhaps TRBD1 or TRBD2 (5 bases each). V was trimmed by 0 bases and J by 7 bases, leaving 14 bases between them. Germline assignment: CDR1 SGHRS and CDR2 YFSETQ. This CDR3 has 14 residues. The CDR3, as DNA: TGCGCCAGCAGCTTGGGGGCCGGGGCGTTGGAGCAGTACTTC. This gives the protein CASSLGAGALEQYF.

V usage is TRBV7-8 and J usage is TRBJ1-1; no definite D call. The CDR3 loop spans 13 amino acids. Trimming shortened V by 3 bases and J by 3 bases, and 8 bases separated the two germline ends. The germline CDR1 and CDR2 sequences are SGHVS and FQNEAQ. The CDR3, as DNA: TGTGCCAGCAGCTTTAGACCTGACACTGAAGCTTTCTTT. Translation gives CASSFRPDTEAFF. Supplemented by reference TRBV7-8 and TRBJ1-1, the full variable domain reads GAGVSQSPRYKVAKRGQDVALRCDPISGHVSLFWYQQALGQGPEFLTYFQNEAQLDKSGLPSDRFFAERPEGSVSTLKIQRTQQEDSAVYLCASSFRPDTEAFFGQGTRLTVV.

This clone was seen more than once but under ten times. This chain links TRBV2 with TRBJ1-1; 8 bases map to TRBD1. In germline, CDR1 is SNHLY, CDR2 FYNNEI. CDR3 size: 14 residues. Losses at the gene ends were 6 bases for V and 6 bases for J; bases not matched to a gene: 9. In DNA form, the CDR3 reads TGTGCCAGCAGCGGGACAGGTTTGGGGGCTGAAGCTTTCTTT. The encoded protein is CASSGTGLGAEAFF. The full variable domain, rest sourced from reference TRBV2 and TRBJ1-1, is EPEVTQTPSHQVTQMGQEVILRCVPISNHLYFYWYRQILGQKVEFLVSFYNNEISEKSEIFDDQFSVERPDGSNFTLKIRSTKLEDSAMYFCASSGTGLGAEAFFGQGTRLTVV.

This clone was recorded a few times. The chain combines TRBV28 with TRBJ2-7, with TRBD1 identical over 8 bases. V trimming: 5 bases; J trimming: 2 bases; junction bases outside the gene matches: 5. The germline V gene encodes CDR1 MDHEN and CDR2 SYDVKM. The CDR3 contains 14 residues. The CDR3 loop is CASSRTGFAYEQYF. The CDR3 DNA is TGTGCCAGCAGTCGGACAGGGTTCGCCTACGAGCAGTACTTC.

The chain combines TRBV5-4 with TRBJ2-1, with D perhaps assigned TRBD1 or TRBD2 (5 bases each). The V and J ends lost 1 base and 3 bases respectively, with 11 bases between them. Germline loops: CDR1 SGHNT, CDR2 YYREEE (reference sequence). CDR3 length: 15 residues. CDR3 bases: TGTGCCAGCAGCTTGTCCGGGGACCGCTACAATGAGCAGTTCTTC. Amino acids: CASSLSGDRYNEQFF.

J is TRBJ2-7 and V is TRBV28, with D possibly being TRBD1 or TRBD2 (5 bases each). Germline V gene data show CDR1 as MDHEN and CDR2 as SYDVKM. The CDR3 totals 13 residues. Trimming took 6 bases from V and 6 from J, leaving 15 bases between them. The CDR3 DNA reads as TGTGCCAGCAGATTGCCGGGGACCGGCGAGCAGTACTTC. This encodes CASRLPGTGEQYF.

Concerning this clone itself: The sample holds other DNA sequences that translate to the same CDR3. The V call is TRBV10-3, the J call TRBJ2-5, with D tentatively TRBD1 (5 bases). The CDR3 totals 11 residues. In germline, CDR1 is ENHRY, CDR2 SYGVKD. V was cut by 8 bases and J by 2 bases, with 6 bases left in between. The CDR3 DNA sequence: TGTGCCATCGGGGCACAAGAGACCCAGTACTTC. Its protein is CAIGAQETQYF.

This clone was counted a single time. The V call is TRBV10-3, the J call TRBJ2-5, with TRBD2 matching 11 bases. The germline V gene encodes CDR1 ENHRY and CDR2 SYGVKD. The trim removed 8 bases at V and 5 bases at J, leaving 7 bases unmatched. The CDR3 is 14 amino acids. In DNA form, the CDR3 reads TGTGCCATCTCCCTACTAGCGGGAGTGGAGACCCAGTACTTC. Residues: CAISLLAGVETQYF.

This sequence joins TRBV7-2 and TRBJ2-7; the D gene is possibly TRBD2 (5 bases). Germline-derived CDR1 and CDR2 are SGHTA and FQGNSA. The V gene lost 5 bases and the J gene lost 12 bases, with 17 bases spanning the gap. CDR3 length: 12 amino acids. Here the CDR3 reads CASSHRTSPPYF. The CDR3 DNA is TGTGCCAGCAGCCACCGAACTAGTCCTCCGTACTTC.

This chain connects TRBV10-3 to TRBJ2-1; 9 nucleotides agree with TRBD2. Germline-derived CDR1 and CDR2 are ENHRY and SYGVKD. V lost 3 bases and J lost 0; bases outside the gene matches: 3. This CDR3 has 16 residues. The DNA for the CDR3 is TGTGCCATCAGTGAATTTAGCGGGAGCTCCTACAATGAGCAGTTCTTC. Translating gives CAISEFSGSSYNEQFF.

V usage is TRBV6-6 and J usage is TRBJ2-5; 8 nucleotides match TRBD1. The CDR3 has 14 residues. Trimming took 5 bases from V and 4 from J; bases not matched to a gene: 6. Germline CDR1 is MNHNY and CDR2 is SVGAGI (reference sequence). CDR3 bases: TGTGCCAGCAGTACTGCAGGGGGCGGAGAGACCCAGTACTTC. This sequence encodes CASSTAGGGETQYF.

The rearrangement joins TRBV6-1 to TRBJ2-5, with TRBD1 matching over 7 bases. Trimming took 4 bases from V and 6 from J; bases not matched to a gene: 17. The CDR3 runs to 17 residues. Germline lookup yields CDR1 MNHNS and CDR2 SASEGT. This CDR3 is CASSVIPGTASLKTQYF. In DNA form, the CDR3 reads TGTGCCAGCAGTGTCATACCCGGGACAGCGAGTTTGAAGACCCAGTACTTC.

This clone was recorded only once. This chain joins TRBV18 and TRBJ1-1, with 10 bases matching TRBD1. The CDR3 sequence is 14 residues long. Germline CDR1 KGHSH, CDR2 LQKENI. Trimming at V came to 6 bases and at J to 1 base, leaving 2 bases not matched to a gene. CDR3 in DNA: TGTGCCAGCTCCGGGACAGGGGCGAACACTGAAGCTTTCTTT. Translated, it gives CASSGTGANTEAFF.

This sequence joins TRBV7-2 and TRBJ1-4; 9 nucleotides match TRBD1. The J segment lost 6 bases and the V segment lost 4 bases, leaving 9 bases of the junction unmatched. The CDR3 runs 16 residues. Germline V CDR1 and CDR2: SGHTA, FQGNSA. The CDR3 DNA reads TGTGCCAGCAGCTCCCAGGGACAGGGCCCTTATGAAAAACTGTTTTTT. It encodes CASSSQGQGPYEKLFF.

J is TRBJ1-4 and V is TRBV7-6, with unresolved D. Germline V gene data show CDR1 as SGHVS and CDR2 as FNYEAQ. The V end lost 1 base, the J end lost 8 bases, and 11 bases lay between the germline ends. The CDR3 length is 14 residues. Here the CDR3 reads CASSLEGIREKLFF. CDR3 nucleotides: TGTGCCAGCAGCTTAGAAGGGATTCGGGAAAAACTGTTTTTT.

The genes are TRBV7-2 and TRBJ1-1; perhaps TRBD1 as D (5 bases). From germline, CDR1 is SGHTA and CDR2 FQGNSA. The germline V and J ends were trimmed by 2 bases and 4 bases, with 11 bases remaining between them. The CDR3 length is 14 residues. The CDR3 sequence is CASSLLSGVTEAFF. The CDR3 DNA is TGTGCCAGCAGCTTACTTTCGGGGGTCACTGAAGCTTTCTTT.

The chain carries TRBV19 and TRBJ1-1; the D is unclear. Deletions cut 8 bases from V and 6 bases from J, with 10 bases between. Per germline, CDR1 LNHDA and CDR2 SQIVND (reference sequence). The CDR3 extends over 11 amino acids. CDR3 DNA sequence: TGTGCCAGTTCTAAATGGGCTGAAGCTTTCTTT. Its protein is CASSKWAEAFF.

This clone was detected a few times. The chain combines TRBV18 with TRBJ1-1; possibly TRBD1 for D (6 bases). V lost 3 bases and J lost 3, with 8 bases in between. Germline values: CDR1 KGHSH, CDR2 LQKENI. The CDR3 sequence is 13 residues long. CDR3 bases: TGTGCCAGCTCACCCAGACAGGACACTGAAGCTTTCTTT. This encodes CASSPRQDTEAFF.

The gene calls are TRBV28 and TRBJ1-5, with 8 bases identical to TRBD1. Looked up from germline, CDR1 is MDHEN and CDR2 is SYDVKM. Trimming removed 8 bases from V and 11 bases from J; junction bases left unmatched: 8. CDR3 length: 12 residues. The CDR3 nucleotides read TGTGCCAGCGAAAGCCAGGGGGCGTCCCAGCATTTT. This encodes CASESQGASQHF.

This rearrangement joins TRBV11-2 to TRBJ2-7; D perhaps matches TRBD2 (6 bases). This CDR3 contains 15 residues. V lost 4 bases and J lost 3, with 16 bases in between. The germline V gene encodes CDR1 SGHAT and CDR2 FQNNGV. CDR3 bases: TGTGCCAGCAGCTCTCCCCCCGGGGGAATCTACGAGCAGTACTTC. This gives the protein CASSSPPGGIYEQYF.